This T cell receptor (beta chain) was identified during a study of blood T cell repertoires in COVID-19. Per the authors' pipeline: By means of reference gene primer amplification, nucleated cell counts were estimated. Assay: immunoSEQ multiplex PCR; the TCRdb copy retains only in-frame clones and omits some. V and J calls and clone size are given by that table; D and trimming were obtained from the DNA. Counted here are 110,000 or so clones, around 84% occurring once; the ten biggest clones make up about 13%. V gave up 6 bases and J gave up 2 bases; unmatched junction bases: 10. The length of the CDR3 is 16 residues. Germline V gene data show CDR1 as SGHAT and CDR2 as FQNNGV.

The V gene is TRBV11-2, the J gene TRBJ2-7; TRBD1 agrees at 10 bases. The sequenced material came from peripheral blood. The receptor was isolated from a human donor in a cohort sampled during active COVID-19. CDR3 loop: CASSYNLGQGTYEQYF. DNA of the CDR3: TGTGCCAGCAGTTACAACTTGGGACAGGGGACCTACGAGCAGTACTTC.